The rows below give T cell receptor beta chains drawn from one sample of a study of control samples from healthy donors and cancer patients. The table came from immunoSEQ multiplex PCR; TCRdb's copy has only in-frame clones and leaves some out. The sample holds some 120,000 clones, more than 70% seen once. Sequences were obtained from blood. Receptors originate from a man aged 50-59 years in good health. The CDR3 runs from the conserved cysteine through the conserved F or W. The order of the fields is V gene, D gene, clone size, J gene, CDR3 DNA, CDR3 protein. The D gene is left open where the match is weak. Some rows have no size entry. The others give once, few or many, or a class for an expanded clone.

TRBV19,TRBD2,-,TRBJ2-2,TGTGCCAGTACCTCCATACTAGCGGGGGGTTCCGGGGAGCTGTTTTTT,CASTSILAGGSGELFF
TRBV29-1,-,-,TRBJ1-2,TGCAGCGTTGAAGGGATTTATGGCTACACCTTC,CSVEGIYGYTF
TRBV11-2,-,-,TRBJ1-1,TGTGCCAGCAGCTTAGGTTTAACGGGGGGCAGGACTGAAGCTTTCTTT,CASSLGLTGGRTEAFF
TRBV5-1,-,-,TRBJ1-1,TGCGCCAGCAGCTTAGGACAAGCCAACACTGAAGCTTTCTTT,CASSLGQANTEAFF
TRBV6-2/TRBV6-3,-,-,TRBJ1-2,TGTGCCAGCAGTTACTCGATGGGGACGGGACGTTTTAACTATGGCTACACCTTC,CASSYSMGTGRFNYGYTF
TRBV5-1,TRBD2,-,TRBJ2-7,TGCGCCAGCAGCTTAGGGACTAGCGGGTTTGGAGAGCAGTACTTC,CASSLGTSGFGEQYF
TRBV11-2,-,-,TRBJ1-1,TGTGCCAGCAGCCCGTCATTGAACACTGAAGCTTTCTTT,CASSPSLNTEAFF
TRBV9,TRBD1,-,TRBJ1-1,TGTGCCAGCAGCGTAGCTACCGAGTCTTACAGGGGACGGACTGAAGCTTTCTTT,CASSVATESYRGRTEAFF
TRBV30,-,-,TRBJ2-1,TGTGCCTGGAGTGTACTGCAAGCTTCGCAGTTCTTC,CAWSVLQASQFF
TRBV11-3,-,-,TRBJ2-2,TGTGCCAGCAGCGGGGGTGTTATCGGGGAGCTGTTTTTT,CASSGGVIGELFF
TRBV11-2,TRBD1,few,TRBJ1-2,TGTGCCAGCAGCTTAGATCCGCGTGGGCAGGGGGATGTCTACACCTTC,CASSLDPRGQGDVYTF
TRBV15,TRBD1,-,TRBJ1-5,TGTGCCACCAGCAGAAGGGGGCCGGGGCAGCCCCAGCATTTT,CATSRRGPGQPQHF
TRBV9,TRBD2,-,TRBJ2-3,TGTGCCAGCAGCGCCCTAGCGGGGGTTGGTAATACGCAGTATTTT,CASSALAGVGNTQYF
TRBV28,-,-,TRBJ1-2,TGTGCCAGCAGGGTCACAGGCCCATATGGCTACACCTTC,CASRVTGPYGYTF
TRBV7-6,-,-,TRBJ2-1,TGTGCCAGCAGCCGGCCGGACAGTAGGAATGAGCAGTTCTTC,CASSRPDSRNEQFF
TRBV2,-,few,TRBJ1-1,TGTGCCAGCAGTGATTCAGCTGGAGGAGCTTTCTTT,CASSDSAGGAFF
TRBV25-1,TRBD1,-,TRBJ2-2,TGTGCCAGCACCGACAGGGTCGGAGGGGAGCTGTTTTTT,CASTDRVGGELFF
TRBV7-9,-,once,TRBJ1-4,TGTGCCAGCAGCCAGAGAGGACAGCATAATGAAAAACTGTTTTTT,CASSQRGQHNEKLFF
TRBV5-4,-,-,TRBJ2-5,TGTGCCAGCAGCAGGTTGGCCCAGTACTTC,CASSRLAQYF
TRBV18,-,-,TRBJ1-1,TGTGCCAGCTCCCGAGGGGGTTTGAACACTGAAGCTTTCTTT,CASSRGGLNTEAFF
TRBV5-1,TRBD1,-,TRBJ2-6,TGCGCCAGCAGCACCTCCCGACAGGGTGGAGCTTGGGGGGCCAACGTCCTGACTTTC,CASSTSRQGGAWGANVLTF
TRBV19,-,-,TRBJ1-3,TGTGCCAGTAAGGTTCTCTTCTCTGGAAACACCATATATTTT,CASKVLFSGNTIYF
TRBV3-1/TRBV3-2,TRBD2,-,TRBJ2-7,TGTGCCAGCAGCCCTCCCGGGACTAGCGGATACGAGCAGTACTTC,CASSPPGTSGYEQYF
TRBV11-2,-,-,TRBJ1-2,TGTGCCAGCCCCGGGTCGGGGGAAACGCTAAACTATGGCTACACCTTC,CASPGSGETLNYGYTF
TRBV19,TRBD1,-,TRBJ2-5,TGTGCCAGTAGTATAGAATCACAGGGGACACAGTACTTC,CASSIESQGTQYF
TRBV6-6,TRBD2,-,TRBJ2-3,TGTGCCAGCAGTTTCGGGGGGGGGCCCAACACAGATACGCAGTATTTT,CASSFGGGPNTDTQYF
TRBV5-6,-,-,TRBJ2-6,TGTGCCAGCAGTTGGGGGCAGGGCTCCTCTGGGGCCAACGTCCTGACTTTC,CASSWGQGSSGANVLTF
TRBV11-2,TRBD1,-,TRBJ1-6,TGTGCCAGCAGCCCCCCCGGACAGGGGACTTCACCCCTCCACTTT,CASSPPGQGTSPLHF
TRBV25-1,-,-,TRBJ1-4,TGTGCCAGCAGTGTCGGACGGGTCCATAATGAAAAACTGTTTTTT,CASSVGRVHNEKLFF
TRBV7-2,-,-,TRBJ1-3,TGTGCCAGCAGCTTAGATAGGGGAAACACCATATATTTT,CASSLDRGNTIYF
TRBV27,-,-,TRBJ1-1,TGTGCCACTTCGGACGGGGCGAACACTGAAGCTTTCTTT,CATSDGANTEAFF
TRBV9,-,-,TRBJ1-1,TGTGCCAGCAGCGCACAGCACACTGAAGCTTTCTTT,CASSAQHTEAFF
TRBV28,TRBD1,-,TRBJ1-2,TGTGCCAGCAGTTTATCGGGACAGCTCTATGGCTACACCTTC,CASSLSGQLYGYTF
TRBV12-3/TRBV12-4,-,-,TRBJ2-7,TGTGCCAGCAGCCTCCTCACGGGCCGGCAGTACTTC,CASSLLTGRQYF
TRBV10-2,-,-,TRBJ2-6,TGCGCCAGCAGTGTAACCGGCCCCCACTCTGGGGCCAACGTCCTGACTTTC,CASSVTGPHSGANVLTF
TRBV5-4,-,-,TRBJ1-1,TGTGCCAGCAGCTTGGAAAAGAACACTGAAGCTTTCTTT,CASSLEKNTEAFF
TRBV7-9,TRBD1,-,TRBJ1-2,TGTGCCAGCAGCTTAGGACAGGGGGTTTCCTATGGCTACACCTTC,CASSLGQGVSYGYTF
TRBV6-4,-,-,TRBJ1-1,TGTGCCAGCAGTGACACAGATCAGGGTGGCACTGAAGCTTTCTTT,CASSDTDQGGTEAFF
TRBV30,TRBD1,-,TRBJ1-2,TGTGCCGGCAGACAGGGGGCGGATGGCTACACCTTC,CAGRQGADGYTF
TRBV6-2/TRBV6-3,TRBD1,-,TRBJ1-5,TGTGCCAGCAGTTACTATTCAGGGGGTTATAGCAATCAGCCCCAGCATTTT,CASSYYSGGYSNQPQHF
TRBV19,-,-,TRBJ1-2,TGTGCCAGTAGTATGCAGGGCGGCTATGGCTACACCTTC,CASSMQGGYGYTF
TRBV19,TRBD1,-,TRBJ1-5,TGTGCCAGTAGTATAGATCTCAGTGCCAGGGGGACTAATCAGCCCCAGCATTTT,CASSIDLSARGTNQPQHF
TRBV7-2,TRBD2,-,TRBJ2-3,TGTGCCACCCCGGGGCTAGCGGGCGATACGCAGTATTTT,CATPGLAGDTQYF
TRBV19,TRBD1,-,TRBJ2-7,TGTGCCAGTAAAGGGACAGGCCCCTACGAGCAGTACTTC,CASKGTGPYEQYF
TRBV11-3,-,-,TRBJ2-7,TGTGCCAGCAGCTCTGGGAGCTCCTACGAGCAGTACTTC,CASSSGSSYEQYF
TRBV4-3,-,once,TRBJ1-6,TGCGCCAGCAGCTACACATGGGCGGCGGAGGATTCACCCCTCCACTTT,CASSYTWAAEDSPLHF
TRBV6-4,-,-,TRBJ1-1,TGTGCCAGCAGTGTGCGGGGGGGCGGAGGAAGCACTGAAGCTTTCTTT,CASSVRGGGGSTEAFF
TRBV7-9,TRBD1,-,TRBJ1-2,TGTGCCAGCAGCTTTAGGGGGGGACAGACCTATGGCTACACCTTC,CASSFRGGQTYGYTF
TRBV4-3,-,-,TRBJ1-2,TGCGCCAGCAGCCCCCGGCCGGACTATGGCTACACCTTC,CASSPRPDYGYTF
TRBV18,-,once,TRBJ2-7,TGTGCCAGCTCACCGCCGAGGGAGAGCTCCTACGAGCAGTACTTC,CASSPPRESSYEQYF
TRBV9,-,-,TRBJ2-5,TGTGCCAGCAGCCCCCGGACAGTCCCCCAAGAGACCCAGTACTTC,CASSPRTVPQETQYF
TRBV11-3,-,-,TRBJ2-1,TGTGCCAGCAGCTTAGGTGGGGTCTCGTACAATGAGCAGTTCTTC,CASSLGGVSYNEQFF
TRBV9,-,-,TRBJ1-6,TGTGCCAGCAGCGGGCATGCCGGGGCGGGACTTAATTCACCCCTCCACTTT,CASSGHAGAGLNSPLHF
TRBV18,-,-,TRBJ1-2,TGTGCCAGCTCACCGCCGGGACAAACTAACTATGGCTACACCTTC,CASSPPGQTNYGYTF
TRBV6-1,-,few,TRBJ2-7,TGTGCCAGCAGTGAATATTTCGGTGTTTACGAGCAGTACTTC,CASSEYFGVYEQYF